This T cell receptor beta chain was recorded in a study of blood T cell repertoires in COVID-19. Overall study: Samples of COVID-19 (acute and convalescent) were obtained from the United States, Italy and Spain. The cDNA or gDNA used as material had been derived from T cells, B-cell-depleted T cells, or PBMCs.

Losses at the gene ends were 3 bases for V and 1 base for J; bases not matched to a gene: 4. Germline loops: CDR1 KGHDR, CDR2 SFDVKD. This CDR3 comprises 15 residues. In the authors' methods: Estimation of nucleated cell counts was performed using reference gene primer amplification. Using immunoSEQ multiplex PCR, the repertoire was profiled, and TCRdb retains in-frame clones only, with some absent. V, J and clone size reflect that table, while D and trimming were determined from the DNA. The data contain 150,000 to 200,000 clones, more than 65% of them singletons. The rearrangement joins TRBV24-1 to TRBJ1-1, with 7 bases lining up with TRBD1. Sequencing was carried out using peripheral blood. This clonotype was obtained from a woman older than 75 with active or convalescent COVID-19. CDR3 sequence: CATSDPRQGNTEAFF. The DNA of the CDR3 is TGTGCCACCAGTGATCCACGACAGGGGAACACTGAAGCTTTCTTT.